The following is a T cell receptor (beta chain) sequence with its context. CDR1 is MNHEY, CDR2 SVGAGI, per germline. After removal of 2 bases from V and 9 bases from J, the junction contained 4 bases not matched to a gene. There are 14 residues in the CDR3. The sample is drawn from a study of glioma-infiltrating T cells after dendritic cell vaccination. Noted time point: after dendritic cell vaccination, including at tumor progression/relapse. PBMC sampling occurred before vaccination, two weeks after the third dose, and at progression. Primers: 60 V beta forward and 13 J beta reverse. Sequencing was performed with immunoSEQ multiplex PCR; in TCRdb, only in-frame clones are kept and a portion is missing. Of tens of thousands of clones listed, around 85% are singletons.

Source: blood, taken after dendritic cell vaccination. This TCR came from a human donor with glioblastoma. This chain links TRBV6-5 with TRBJ1-6; TRBD1 agrees at 7 bases. The CDR3 DNA follows: TGTGCCAGCAGTTACAGGGGGCTAAGTTCACCCCTCCACTTT. This gives the protein CASSYRGLSSPLHF.